Listed here are 19 T cell receptor beta chains from one sample, sequenced in a study of shared clonotypes between healthy human individuals. The repertoire was sequenced with immunoSEQ multiplex PCR; TCRdb's copy has only in-frame clones and lacks some. Of approximately 700,000 clones in the sample, around 78% were seen once. The source material was memory CD4+ T cells sorted from blood. The subset: CD45RA-negative fraction. These receptors were taken from a woman younger than 45 in good health.

The chain recombines TRBV7-2 with TRBJ2-5, with D maybe TRBD2 (6 bases). Germline CDR1 SGHTA, CDR2 FQGNSA. This CDR3 has 14 residues. Trimming pared 5 bases from V and 2 bases from J, leaving 12 bases between. As DNA, the CDR3 is TGTGCCAGCAGCCGGACTATATCGCAAGAGACCCAGTACTTC. It codes for CASSRTISQETQYF. The variable domain in full, completed from reference TRBV7-2 and TRBJ2-5, reads GAGVSQSPSNKVTEKGKDVELRCDPISGHTALYWYRQSLGQGLEFLIYFQGNSAPDKSGLPSDRFSAERTGGSVSTLTIQRTQQEDSAVYLCASSRTISQETQYFGPGTRLLVL.

This clone showed up just once. V and J are TRBV25-1 and TRBJ2-1; maybe TRBD2 (5 bases). Trimming took 7 bases from V and 7 from J, leaving 8 bases between them. CDR1 and CDR2 (germline): MGHDK, SYGVNS. The CDR3 sequence is 11 residues long. The CDR3 DNA is TGTGCCAGCAAAACTAGGAATGAGCAGTTCTTC. Its protein product is CASKTRNEQFF.

This clone appeared a few times. The CDR3 nucleotides read TGTGCCAGCAGTGATTCGGGAGCCGTTCGTCAGCCCCAGCATTTT. This encodes CASSDSGAVRQPQHF. J is TRBJ1-5 and V is TRBV6-1; D gene unclear. V was clipped by 3 bases and J by 6 bases, with 15 bases between them. Per the germline V gene, CDR1 is MNHNS and CDR2 is SASEGT. There are 15 residues in the CDR3.

This clone was seen a handful of times. The chain links TRBV4-1 to TRBJ1-2, with D hard to call. V was trimmed by 4 bases and J by 13 bases, leaving 13 bases between them. This CDR3 comprises 11 residues. The germline CDR1 and CDR2 sequences are MGHRA and YSYEKL. CDR3 residues: CASSPPGLLTF. Here the CDR3 DNA reads TGCGCCAGCAGCCCACCCGGATTACTCACCTTC.

This clone was observed many times. The CDR3 DNA is TGTGCCACCAGCAGAGATCAACGCGAGACCCAGTACTTC. Translated, it gives CATSRDQRETQYF. The chain is built from TRBV15 and TRBJ2-5; D not resolved. Between the trimmed V and J ends, which lost 0 bases and 5 bases, there was a span of 7 bases. The CDR3 loop spans 13 amino acids. Germline CDR1 reads LNHNV; CDR2 reads YYDKDF (reference sequence).

V is TRBV7-9 and J is TRBJ2-7; 10 bases line up with TRBD2. V was clipped by 4 bases and J by 2 bases; unmatched bases: 8. The CDR3 spans 16 residues. Germline V lookup: CDR1 SEHNR, CDR2 FQNEAQ (reference sequence). The CDR3 is CASSSFRAGGPYEQYF. CDR3 DNA: TGTGCCAGCAGCTCTTTCAGAGCGGGAGGGCCCTACGAGCAGTACTTC.

The CDR3 reads CASSLGHEGTEQFF. The CDR3 DNA reads TGCGCCAGCAGCTTGGGGCACGAGGGAACTGAGCAGTTCTTC. This chain joins TRBV5-1 and TRBJ2-1; a weak D match, TRBD2 (5 bases). V lost 0 bases and J 9 bases, leaving 13 bases between the germline ends. There are 14 residues in the CDR3. The germline CDR1 and CDR2 sequences are SGHRS and YFSETQ.

This chain connects TRBV6-1 to TRBJ2-7, with 8 bases aligning to TRBD2. V was clipped by 8 bases and J by 3 bases; unmatched bases: 6. This CDR3 has 13 amino acids. The germline V gene encodes CDR1 MNHNS and CDR2 SASEGT. The CDR3 here is CASGLADDYEQYF. The CDR3 bases are TGTGCCAGCGGACTAGCCGACGACTACGAGCAGTACTTC.

This clone has only a few counts. The identical CDR3 is also encoded by other nucleotide sequences in the sample. The V and J genes are TRBV7-9 and TRBJ1-3; D gene ambiguous. The CDR3 extends over 16 amino acids. Germline-derived CDR1 and CDR2 are SEHNR and FQNEAQ (reference sequence). The V end was cut by 0 bases, the J end by 0 bases, with 9 bases between. CDR3 sequence: CASSLAQPGSGNTIYF. DNA of the CDR3: TGTGCCAGCAGCTTAGCACAGCCCGGCTCTGGAAACACCATATATTTT.

The rearrangement joins TRBV6-5 to TRBJ2-5; weak D call: TRBD2 (5 bases). There are 12 residues in the CDR3. V was trimmed by 7 bases and J by 5 bases, leaving 11 bases between them. Germline V gene lookup returns CDR1 MNHEY and CDR2 SVGAGI. The chain's CDR3 is CASTSPGETQYF. CDR3 nucleotide sequence: TGTGCCAGCACCTCACCGGGGGAGACCCAGTACTTC.

V gene TRBV5-4 combines with J gene TRBJ2-2; TRBD2 matches 9 bases. Germline V gives CDR1 SGHNT, CDR2 YYREEE (reference sequence). The CDR3 runs 17 residues. Unmatched junction bases numbered 9, after V lost 0 bases and J lost 6 bases. CDR3 protein: CASSLGSPGLAPGELFF. The CDR3 DNA reads as TGTGCCAGCAGCTTGGGATCCCCGGGACTAGCCCCCGGGGAGCTGTTTTTT.

The rearrangement joins TRBV6-1 to TRBJ2-7; D is perhaps TRBD1 (5 bases). CDR3 length: 13 residues. The V end lost 4 bases, the J end lost 2 bases, and 9 bases lay between the germline ends. From germline, CDR1 is MNHNS and CDR2 SASEGT. This CDR3 reads CASSAQGPYEQYF. CDR3 bases: TGTGCCAGCAGTGCCCAGGGTCCCTACGAGCAGTACTTC.

V gene TRBV5-1 combines with J gene TRBJ2-7, with D perhaps given as TRBD1 or TRBD2 (5 bases each). V was cut by 4 bases and J by 2 bases, with 13 bases left in between. The CDR3 consists of 14 residues. Germline values: CDR1 SGHRS, CDR2 YFSETQ. For the CDR3, the DNA is TGCGCCAGCAGCCGGGAAAGGGGCCCCTACGAGCAGTACTTC. It translates to CASSRERGPYEQYF.

In regard to this clone: The sample carries other DNA sequences with the same CDR3. J is TRBJ2-7 and V is TRBV7-7; 14 bases fit TRBD2. CDR1 SSHAT and CDR2 FNYEAQ come from the germline V gene (reference sequence). V gave up 4 bases and J gave up 2 bases; unmatched junction bases: 1. This CDR3 comprises 15 residues. CDR3 loop: CASSSGLAGAYEQYF. DNA of the CDR3: TGTGCCAGCAGCTCGGGACTAGCGGGAGCCTACGAGCAGTACTTC.

The gene calls are TRBV2 and TRBJ1-1, with no clear D. CDR3 size: 15 residues. The germline gives CDR1 SNHLY, CDR2 FYNNEI. Trimming took 2 bases from V and 0 from J, leaving 10 bases between them. As DNA, the CDR3 is TGTGCCAGCAGTGAATGGGCAGAAATGAACACTGAAGCTTTCTTT. Protein: CASSEWAEMNTEAFF.

The rearrangement links TRBV19 to TRBJ2-5; 11 nucleotides line up with TRBD2. The J segment lost 2 bases and the V segment lost 5 bases, leaving 7 bases of the junction unmatched. Germline V gene lookup returns CDR1 LNHDA and CDR2 SQIVND (reference sequence). This CDR3 region has 16 residues. The DNA for the CDR3 is TGTGCCAGTAGTCCCCGGGTAGCGGGAGGGCAAGAGACCCAGTACTTC. Encoded protein: CASSPRVAGGQETQYF.

The chain carries TRBV9 and TRBJ2-1; D call uncertain. The CDR3 covers 15 residues. V was shortened by 1 base and J by 3 bases, with 11 bases between the two germline ends. Germline V gives CDR1 SGDLS, CDR2 YYNGEE. CDR3 sequence: CASSVSGFDYNEQFF. The CDR3 nucleotides read TGTGCCAGCAGCGTATCTGGGTTTGACTACAATGAGCAGTTCTTC.

The chain carries TRBV4-1 and TRBJ2-1; D ambiguous. This CDR3 has 16 residues. CDR1 and CDR2 from the germline V gene are MGHRA and YSYEKL. Trimming shortened V by 5 bases and J by 5 bases, and 19 bases separated the two germline ends. CDR3: CASSERVVSTNNEQFF. DNA of the CDR3: TGCGCCAGCAGCGAACGCGTGGTTAGCACCAACAATGAGCAGTTCTTC.

The chain carries TRBV18 and TRBJ2-2; D gene ambiguous. The CDR3 runs to 15 residues. Per the germline V gene, CDR1 is KGHSH and CDR2 is LQKENI. V was pared by 3 bases and J by 2 bases, with 10 bases between. CDR3 sequence reads: CASSPAQANTGELFF. The CDR3, as DNA: TGTGCCAGCTCACCTGCCCAGGCCAACACCGGGGAGCTGTTTTTT.